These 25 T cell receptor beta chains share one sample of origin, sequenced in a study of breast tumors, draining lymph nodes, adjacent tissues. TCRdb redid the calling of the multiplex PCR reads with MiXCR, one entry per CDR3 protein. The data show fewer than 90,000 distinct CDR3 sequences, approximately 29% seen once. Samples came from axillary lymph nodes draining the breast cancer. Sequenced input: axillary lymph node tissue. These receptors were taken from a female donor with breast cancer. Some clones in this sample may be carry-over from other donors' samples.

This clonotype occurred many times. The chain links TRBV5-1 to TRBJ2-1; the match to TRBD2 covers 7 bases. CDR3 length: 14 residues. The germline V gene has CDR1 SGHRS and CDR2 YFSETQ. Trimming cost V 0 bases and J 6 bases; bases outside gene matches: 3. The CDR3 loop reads CASSLGGRVNEQFF. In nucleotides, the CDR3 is TGCGCCAGCAGCTTGGGCGGGAGAGTCAATGAGCAGTTCTTC.

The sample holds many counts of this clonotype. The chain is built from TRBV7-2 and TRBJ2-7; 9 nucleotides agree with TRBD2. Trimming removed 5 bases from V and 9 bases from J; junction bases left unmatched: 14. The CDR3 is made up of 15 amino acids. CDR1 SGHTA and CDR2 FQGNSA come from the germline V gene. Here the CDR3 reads CASSPRFSGRFGQYF. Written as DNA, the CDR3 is TGTGCCAGCAGCCCAAGATTTAGCGGGAGATTCGGGCAGTACTTC. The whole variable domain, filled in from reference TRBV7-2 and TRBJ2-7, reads GAGVSQSPSNKVTEKGKDVELRCDPISGHTALYWYRQSLGQGLEFLIYFQGNSAPDKSGLPSDRFSAERTGGSVSTLTIQRTQQEDSAVYLCASSPRFSGRFGQYFGPGTRLTVT.

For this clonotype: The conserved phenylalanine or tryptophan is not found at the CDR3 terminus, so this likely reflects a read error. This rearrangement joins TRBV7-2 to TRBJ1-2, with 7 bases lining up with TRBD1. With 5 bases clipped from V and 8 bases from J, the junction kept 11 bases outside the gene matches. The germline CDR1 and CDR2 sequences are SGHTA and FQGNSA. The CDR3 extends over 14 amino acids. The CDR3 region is CASSPSGQQFGYTL. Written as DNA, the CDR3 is TGTGCCAGCAGCCCCTCGGGACAGCAGTTCGGCTACACCCTT.

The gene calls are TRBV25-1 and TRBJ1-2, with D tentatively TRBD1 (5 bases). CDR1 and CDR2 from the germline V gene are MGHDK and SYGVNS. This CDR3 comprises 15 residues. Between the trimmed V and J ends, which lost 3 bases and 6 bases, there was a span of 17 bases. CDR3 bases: TGTGCCAGCAGTGAGAGGGGTTGGGGGATGGATGGCTACACCTTC. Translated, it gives CASSERGWGMDGYTF.

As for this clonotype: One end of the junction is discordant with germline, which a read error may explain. CDR3 in DNA: TGTGCCAGCAGCTTAGGCAGTGGCAATAAGCAGTTCTTC. Residues: CASSLGSGNKQFF. V usage is TRBV7-3 and J usage is TRBJ2-1; D not certain. CDR1 is SGHTA, CDR2 FQGTGA, per germline. This CDR3 region has 13 residues.

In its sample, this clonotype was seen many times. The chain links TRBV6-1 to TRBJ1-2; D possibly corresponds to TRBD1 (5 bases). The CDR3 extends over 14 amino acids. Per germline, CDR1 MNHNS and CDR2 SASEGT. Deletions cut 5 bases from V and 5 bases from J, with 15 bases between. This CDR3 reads CASSLDGTAYGYTF. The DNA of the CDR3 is TGTGCCAGCAGTCTCGACGGGACGGCGTATGGCTACACCTTC.

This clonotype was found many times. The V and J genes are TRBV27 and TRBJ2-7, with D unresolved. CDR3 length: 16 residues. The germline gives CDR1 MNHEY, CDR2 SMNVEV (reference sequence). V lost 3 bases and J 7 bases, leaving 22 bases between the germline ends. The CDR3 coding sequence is TGTGCCAGCAGTTTGGCCCTTGGGCAGGCCTGGGTGGAGCAGTACTTC. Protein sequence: CASSLALGQAWVEQYF.

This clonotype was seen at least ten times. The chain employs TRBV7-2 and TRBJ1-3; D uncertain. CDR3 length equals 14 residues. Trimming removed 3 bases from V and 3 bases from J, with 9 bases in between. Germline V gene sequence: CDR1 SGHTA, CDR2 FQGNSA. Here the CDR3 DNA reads TGTGCCAGCAGCTTTATGGGAAGTGGAAACACCATATATTTT. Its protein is CASSFMGSGNTIYF.

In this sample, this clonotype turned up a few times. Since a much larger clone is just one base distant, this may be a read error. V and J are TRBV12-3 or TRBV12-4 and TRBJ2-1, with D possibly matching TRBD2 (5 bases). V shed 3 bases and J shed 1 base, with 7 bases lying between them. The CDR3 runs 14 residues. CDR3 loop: CASSFRGSYNEQFF. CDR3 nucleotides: TGTGCCAGCAGTTTCCGGGGTTCCTACAATGAGCAGTTCTTC.

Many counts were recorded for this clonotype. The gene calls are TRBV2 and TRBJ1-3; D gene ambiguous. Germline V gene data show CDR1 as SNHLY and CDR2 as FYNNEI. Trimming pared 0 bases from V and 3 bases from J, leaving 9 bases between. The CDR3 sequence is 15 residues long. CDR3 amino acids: CASSEALALGNTIYF. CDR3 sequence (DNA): TGTGCCAGCAGTGAAGCGCTGGCCCTTGGAAACACCATATATTTT.

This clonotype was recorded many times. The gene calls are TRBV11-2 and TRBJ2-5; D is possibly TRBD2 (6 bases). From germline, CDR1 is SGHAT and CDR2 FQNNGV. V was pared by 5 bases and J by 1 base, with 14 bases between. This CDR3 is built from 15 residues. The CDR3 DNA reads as TGTGCCAGCAGCCCCGGGGGTGGCCCCCAAGAGACCCAGTACTTC. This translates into CASSPGGGPQETQYF.

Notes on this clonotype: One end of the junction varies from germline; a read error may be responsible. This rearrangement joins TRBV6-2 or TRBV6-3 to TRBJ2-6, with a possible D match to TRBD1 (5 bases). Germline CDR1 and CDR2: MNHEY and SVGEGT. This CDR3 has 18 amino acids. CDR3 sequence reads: CASSFAGILGGGVNVLTF. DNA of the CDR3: TGTGCCAGCAGTTTTGCAGGGATATTGGGTGGTGGGGTCAACGTCCTGACTTTC.

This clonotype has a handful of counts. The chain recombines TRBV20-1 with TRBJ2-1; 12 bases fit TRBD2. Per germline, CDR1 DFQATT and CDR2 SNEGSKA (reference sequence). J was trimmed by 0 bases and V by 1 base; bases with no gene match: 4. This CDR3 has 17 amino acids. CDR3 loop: CSARVLAGGSSYNEQFF. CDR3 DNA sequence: TGCAGTGCTAGAGTACTAGCGGGAGGAAGCTCCTACAATGAGCAGTTCTTC.

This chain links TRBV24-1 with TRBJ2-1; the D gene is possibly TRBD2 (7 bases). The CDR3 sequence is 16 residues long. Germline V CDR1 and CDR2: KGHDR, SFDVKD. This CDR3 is CTPSDLADSSYNEQFF. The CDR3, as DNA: TGTACCCCCAGTGATCTAGCGGACAGCTCCTACAATGAGCAGTTCTTC.

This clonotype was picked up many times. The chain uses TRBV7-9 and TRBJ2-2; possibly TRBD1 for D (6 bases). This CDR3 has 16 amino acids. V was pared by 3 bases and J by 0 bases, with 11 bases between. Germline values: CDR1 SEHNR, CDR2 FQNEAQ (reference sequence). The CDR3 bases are TGTGCCAGCAGCTTTATCGGGACACCGAACACCGGGGAGCTGTTTTTT. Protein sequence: CASSFIGTPNTGELFF.

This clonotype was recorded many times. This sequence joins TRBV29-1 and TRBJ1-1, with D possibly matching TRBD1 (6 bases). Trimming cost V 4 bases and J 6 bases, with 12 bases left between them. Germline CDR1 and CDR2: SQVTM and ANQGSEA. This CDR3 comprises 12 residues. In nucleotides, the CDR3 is TGCAGCGTTGTCGGTCAGGGGCCTGAAGCTTTCTTT. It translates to CSVVGQGPEAFF.

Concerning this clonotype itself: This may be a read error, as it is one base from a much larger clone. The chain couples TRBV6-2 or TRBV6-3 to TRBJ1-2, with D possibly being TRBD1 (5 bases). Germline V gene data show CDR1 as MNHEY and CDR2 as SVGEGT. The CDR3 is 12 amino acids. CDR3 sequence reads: CASNSWGYGFTF. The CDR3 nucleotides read TGTGCCAGCAACTCATGGGGCTATGGCTTCACCTTC.

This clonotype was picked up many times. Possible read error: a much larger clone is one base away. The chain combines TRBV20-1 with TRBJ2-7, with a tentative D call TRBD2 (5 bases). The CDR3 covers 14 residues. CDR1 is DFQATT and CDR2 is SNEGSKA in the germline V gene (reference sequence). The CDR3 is CSARQDLSSSEQYF. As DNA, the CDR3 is TGCAGTGCTAGGCAGGACTTGAGCTCCTCCGAGCAGTACTTC.

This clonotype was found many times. The CDR3 loop reads CASSHAQGTYEQYF. In nucleotides, the CDR3 is TGTGCCAGCAGTCACGCCCAGGGTACCTACGAGCAGTACTTC. This chain uses TRBV6-5 with TRBJ2-7; possible D gene TRBD1, 5 bases. Germline loops: CDR1 MNHEY, CDR2 SVGAGI. V lost 5 bases and J lost 2, with 13 bases in between. The CDR3 totals 14 residues.

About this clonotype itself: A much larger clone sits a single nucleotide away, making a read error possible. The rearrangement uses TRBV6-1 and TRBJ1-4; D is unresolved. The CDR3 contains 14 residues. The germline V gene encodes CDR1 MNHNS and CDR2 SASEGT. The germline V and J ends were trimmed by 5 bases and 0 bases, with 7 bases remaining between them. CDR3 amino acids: CASSPGSTNEKLFF. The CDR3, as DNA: TGTGCCAGCAGTCCAGGTTCAACTAATGAAAAACTGTTTTTT.

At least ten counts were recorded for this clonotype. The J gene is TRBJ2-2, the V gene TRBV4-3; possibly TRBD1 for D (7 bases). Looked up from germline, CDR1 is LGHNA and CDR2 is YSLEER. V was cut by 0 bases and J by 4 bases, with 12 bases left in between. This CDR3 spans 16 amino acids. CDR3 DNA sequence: TGCGCCAGCAGCCAAGAGGGGGGACAGTTCACCGGGGAGCTGTTTTTT. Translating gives CASSQEGGQFTGELFF.

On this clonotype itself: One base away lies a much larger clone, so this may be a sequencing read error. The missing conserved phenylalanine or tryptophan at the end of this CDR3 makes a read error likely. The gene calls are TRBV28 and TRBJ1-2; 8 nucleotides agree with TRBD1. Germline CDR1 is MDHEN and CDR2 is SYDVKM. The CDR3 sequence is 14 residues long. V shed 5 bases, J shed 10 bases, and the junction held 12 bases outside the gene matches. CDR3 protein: CASSGRGQGSHYTL. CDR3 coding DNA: TGTGCCAGCAGTGGCAGGGGGCAGGGGAGTCACTACACCCTC.

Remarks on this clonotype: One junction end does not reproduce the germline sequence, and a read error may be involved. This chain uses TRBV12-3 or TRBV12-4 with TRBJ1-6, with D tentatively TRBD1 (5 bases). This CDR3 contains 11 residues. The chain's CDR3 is CASSAGPPPHF. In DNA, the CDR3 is TGTGCCAGCAGTGCAGGGCCACCCCCCCACTTT.

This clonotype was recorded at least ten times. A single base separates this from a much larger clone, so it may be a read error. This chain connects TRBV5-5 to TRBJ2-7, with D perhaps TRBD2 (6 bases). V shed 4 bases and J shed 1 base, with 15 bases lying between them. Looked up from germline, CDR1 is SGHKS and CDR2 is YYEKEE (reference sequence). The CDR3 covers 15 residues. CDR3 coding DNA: TGTGCCAGCAGCACCAGGACTACCGGATCCTACGAGCAGTACTTC. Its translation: CASSTRTTGSYEQYF.

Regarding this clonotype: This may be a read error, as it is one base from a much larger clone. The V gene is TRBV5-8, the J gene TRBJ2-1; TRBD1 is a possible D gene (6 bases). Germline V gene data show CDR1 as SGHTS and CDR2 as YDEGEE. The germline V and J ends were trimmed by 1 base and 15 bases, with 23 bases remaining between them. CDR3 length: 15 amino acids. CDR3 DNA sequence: TGTGCCAGCAGCTTGACCGACACCACAGGGTACGGGTTGTTCTTC. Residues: CASSLTDTTGYGLFF.